The 11 T cell receptor beta chains listed next were all sequenced from one sample in a study of blood T cell repertoires in COVID-19. The data were produced by immunoSEQ multiplex PCR, yet TCRdb's version contains in-frame clones alone and is incomplete. The sample includes approximately 210,000 clones, more than 75% of them seen just once. Specimen: peripheral blood. The receptors were sampled from a human donor in a cohort sampled during active COVID-19.

The CDR3 loop reads CASSGDRGSYNEQFF. CDR3 in DNA: TGTGCCAGCAGCGGGGACAGGGGTTCCTACAATGAGCAGTTCTTC. This chain connects TRBV7-2 to TRBJ2-1; TRBD1 agrees at 10 bases. CDR1 and CDR2 (germline): SGHTA, FQGNSA. V trimming: 5 bases; J trimming: 1 base; junction bases outside the gene matches: 2. CDR3 length: 15 amino acids. Looking up the rest from reference TRBV7-2 and TRBJ2-1 gives the full variable domain: GAGVSQSPSNKVTEKGKDVELRCDPISGHTALYWYRQSLGQGLEFLIYFQGNSAPDKSGLPSDRFSAERTGGSVSTLTIQRTQQEDSAVYLCASSGDRGSYNEQFFGPGTRLTVL.

This clone was seen only once. Other DNA sequences in the sample encode the same CDR3. This chain links TRBV5-1 with TRBJ2-5; the match to TRBD1 covers 8 bases. The CDR3 has 14 residues. Germline values: CDR1 SGHRS, CDR2 YFSETQ. V was pared by 0 bases and J by 3 bases, with 1 base of the junction left unmatched. CDR3 residues: CASSLGTGKETQYF. Here the CDR3 DNA reads TGCGCCAGCAGCTTGGGGACAGGGAAAGAGACCCAGTACTTC.

This clone was counted only a few times. In nucleotides, the CDR3 is TGTGCCAGCAGGGGGGGACGTTACAATGAGCAGTTCTTC. Translating gives CASRGGRYNEQFF. The rearrangement links TRBV27 to TRBJ2-1; tentative D call: TRBD2 (6 bases). Between the trimmed V and J ends, which lost 6 bases and 4 bases, there was a span of 10 bases. The CDR3 has 13 amino acids. Germline V gene data show CDR1 as MNHEY and CDR2 as SMNVEV (reference sequence).

The CDR3 nucleotides are TGTGCCAGCAGGAAGACAGGGGAGAGCGAAAAACTGTTTTTT. Its protein product is CASRKTGESEKLFF. The rearrangement joins TRBV2 to TRBJ1-4, with 8 bases identical to TRBD1. The V gene's germline CDR1 is SNHLY and CDR2 FYNNEI. V lost 6 bases to trimming and J lost 8 bases; unmatched junction nucleotides: 8. The CDR3 length is 14 residues.

V is TRBV30 and J is TRBJ1-2; 8 nucleotides agree with TRBD1. CDR3 length: 15 amino acids. V lost 0 bases to trimming and J lost 4 bases; unmatched junction nucleotides: 7. CDR1 is GTSNPN, CDR2 SVGIG, per germline (reference sequence). The CDR3 reads CAWSVWAGGGYGYTF. In DNA form, the CDR3 reads TGTGCCTGGAGTGTCTGGGCAGGGGGCGGCTATGGCTACACCTTC.

The chain uses TRBV4-3 and TRBJ2-2; D is perhaps TRBD2 (6 bases). CDR3 length: 14 residues. Trimming removed 4 bases at V and 7 bases at J, with 13 bases between. Looked up from germline, CDR1 is LGHNA and CDR2 is YSLEER. The CDR3 DNA reads as TGCGCCAGCAGCCCGGGACTGCCGGTCGGGGAGCTGTTTTTT. The encoded protein is CASSPGLPVGELFF.

The CDR3 spells CASSSGTDTQYF. The CDR3 DNA sequence: TGCGCCAGCAGCTCAGGGACAGATACGCAGTATTTT. The V and J genes are TRBV5-1 and TRBJ2-3, with TRBD1 as a possible D gene (5 bases). The V and J ends lost 3 bases and 3 bases respectively, with 5 bases between them. CDR3 size: 12 residues. Looked up from germline, CDR1 is SGHRS and CDR2 is YFSETQ.

J is TRBJ1-3 and V is TRBV9, with 10 bases that match TRBD1. This CDR3 comprises 17 residues. The junction had 9 bases not matched to a gene; V was cut back by 2 bases and J by 4 bases. The V gene's germline CDR1 is SGDLS and CDR2 YYNGEE. The CDR3 coding sequence is TGTGCCAGCAGCGTGGGACAGGGGCGCAAGGCGGGAAACACCATATATTTT. This codes for CASSVGQGRKAGNTIYF.

There are a few counts of this clone. The chain carries TRBV7-9 and TRBJ2-5; no definite D call. The V gene lost 5 bases and the J gene lost 7 bases, with 11 bases spanning the gap. The CDR3 loop spans 12 amino acids. CDR1 is SEHNR and CDR2 is FQNEAQ in the germline V gene (reference sequence). Written as DNA, the CDR3 is TGTGCCAGCAGCCCCCCCCTGCGGACCCAGTACTTC. This sequence encodes CASSPPLRTQYF.

Here the CDR3 DNA reads TGTGCCAGCAGCTTAGCCACCACGCTAGGCTACACCTTC. Translated, it gives CASSLATTLGYTF. V usage is TRBV7-2 and J usage is TRBJ1-2; no definite D call. Per germline, CDR1 SGHTA and CDR2 FQGNSA. The CDR3 loop spans 13 amino acids. With 0 bases removed from V and 8 bases from J, the gap between germline ends came to 10 bases. The full variable domain, in which reference TRBV7-2 and TRBJ1-2 provide the parts outside the CDR3, is GAGVSQSPSNKVTEKGKDVELRCDPISGHTALYWYRQSLGQGLEFLIYFQGNSAPDKSGLPSDRFSAERTGGSVSTLTIQRTQQEDSAVYLCASSLATTLGYTFGSGTRLTVV.

The chain employs TRBV9 and TRBJ2-1, with a tentative D call TRBD2 (5 bases). CDR1 and CDR2 from the germline V gene are SGDLS and YYNGEE. This CDR3 has 15 amino acids. The ends were cut back, 0 bases at V and 6 bases at J, with 13 bases in the middle. Here the CDR3 DNA reads TGTGCCAGCAGCGTAGCTGGCGGGCCCGCCAATGAGCAGTTCTTC. This encodes CASSVAGGPANEQFF.